This T cell receptor (beta chain) was observed in a study of OX40 agonist ivuxolimab in advanced cancers. The CDR3 runs to 14 residues. The V and J ends lost 2 bases and 7 bases respectively, with 12 bases between them. Germline V gene data show CDR1 as SGHNT and CDR2 as YENEEA. With respect to this clone: Its specificity is not known.

Clones were read by immunoSEQ multiplex PCR, and TCRdb kept only the in-frame ones, dropping some. Among over 40,000 clones listed, about 85% were seen once. Study observations and caveats: Antigen specificity was not determined for the expanded peripheral T cells.

J is TRBJ2-1 and V is TRBV11-3, with D possibly matching TRBD1 (5 bases). The TCR was taken from an adult with an advanced solid tumor such as melanoma, head and neck, liver or kidney cancer. The sequencing here drew on CD4+ or CD8+ T cells sorted from blood, taken in a trial of the OX40 agonist ivuxolimab. CDR3 nucleotide sequence: TGTGCCAGCAGCTTAATGAAGGGGTGGAATGAGCAGTTCTTC. It specifies CASSLMKGWNEQFF. The complete variable domain, with remaining parts taken from reference TRBV11-3 and TRBJ2-1, reads EAGVVQSPRYKIIEKKQPVAFWCNPISGHNTLYWYLQNLGQGPELLIRYENEEAVDDSQLPKDRFSAERLKGVDSTLKIQPAELGDSAVYLCASSLMKGWNEQFFGPGTRLTVL.